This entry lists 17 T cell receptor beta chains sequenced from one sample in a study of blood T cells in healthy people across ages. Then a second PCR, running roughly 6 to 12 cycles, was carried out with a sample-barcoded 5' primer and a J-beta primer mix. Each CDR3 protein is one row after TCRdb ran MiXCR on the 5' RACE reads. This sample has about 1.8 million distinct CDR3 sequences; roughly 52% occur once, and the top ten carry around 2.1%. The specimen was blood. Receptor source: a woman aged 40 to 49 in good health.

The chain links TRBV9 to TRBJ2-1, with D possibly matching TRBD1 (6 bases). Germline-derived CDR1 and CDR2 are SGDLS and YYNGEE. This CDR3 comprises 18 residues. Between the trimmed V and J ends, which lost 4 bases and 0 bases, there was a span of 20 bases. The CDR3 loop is CASSPGVEWGSSYNEQFF. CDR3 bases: TGTGCCAGCAGCCCAGGGGTCGAGTGGGGGAGCTCCTACAATGAGCAGTTCTTC.

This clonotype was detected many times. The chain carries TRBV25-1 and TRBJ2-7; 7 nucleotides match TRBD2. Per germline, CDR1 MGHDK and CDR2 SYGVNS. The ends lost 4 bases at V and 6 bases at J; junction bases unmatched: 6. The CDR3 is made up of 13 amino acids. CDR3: CASSVSGTLEQYF. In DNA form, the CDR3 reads TGTGCCAGCAGTGTAAGCGGGACGCTCGAGCAGTACTTC.

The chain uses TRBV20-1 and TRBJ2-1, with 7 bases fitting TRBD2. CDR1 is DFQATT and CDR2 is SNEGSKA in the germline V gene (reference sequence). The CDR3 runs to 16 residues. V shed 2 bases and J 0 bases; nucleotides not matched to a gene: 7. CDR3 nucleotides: TGCAGTGCTAGACCCCCTAGCGGCAGCTCCTACAATGAGCAGTTCTTC. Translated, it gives CSARPPSGSSYNEQFF.

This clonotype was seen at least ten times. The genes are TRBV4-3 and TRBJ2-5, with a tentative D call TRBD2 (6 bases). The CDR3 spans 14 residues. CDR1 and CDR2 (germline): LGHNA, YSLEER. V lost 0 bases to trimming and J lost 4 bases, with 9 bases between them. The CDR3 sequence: CASSQEARGETQYF. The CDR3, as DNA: TGCGCCAGCAGCCAAGAGGCGCGGGGAGAGACCCAGTACTTC.

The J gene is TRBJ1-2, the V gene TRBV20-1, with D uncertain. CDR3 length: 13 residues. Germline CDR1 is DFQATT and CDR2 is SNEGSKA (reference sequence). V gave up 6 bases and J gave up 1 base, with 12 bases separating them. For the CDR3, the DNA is TGCAGTGCCCGGAAGGAGGGTAACTATGGCTACACCTTC. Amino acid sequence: CSARKEGNYGYTF.

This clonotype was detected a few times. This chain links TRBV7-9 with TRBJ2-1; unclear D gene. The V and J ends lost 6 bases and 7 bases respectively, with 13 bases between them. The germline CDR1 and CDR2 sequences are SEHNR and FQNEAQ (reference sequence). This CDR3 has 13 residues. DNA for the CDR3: TGTGCCAGCAGTGGCCTTCGTTCAAATGAGCAGTTCTTC. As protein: CASSGLRSNEQFF. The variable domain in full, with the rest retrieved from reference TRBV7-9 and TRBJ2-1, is DTGVSQNPRHKITKRGQNVTFRCDPISEHNRLYWYRQTLGQGPEFLTYFQNEAQLEKSRLLSDRFSAERPKGSFSTLEIQRTEQGDSAMYLCASSGLRSNEQFFGPGTRLTVL.

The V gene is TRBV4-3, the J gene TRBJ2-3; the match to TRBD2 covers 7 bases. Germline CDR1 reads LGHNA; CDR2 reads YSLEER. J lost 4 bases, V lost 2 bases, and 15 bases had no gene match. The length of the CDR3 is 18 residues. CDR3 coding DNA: TGCGCCAGCAGCCAACCTGTTTCCGGCAGGGAGGGCGCAGATACGCAGTATTTT. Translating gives CASSQPVSGREGADTQYF.

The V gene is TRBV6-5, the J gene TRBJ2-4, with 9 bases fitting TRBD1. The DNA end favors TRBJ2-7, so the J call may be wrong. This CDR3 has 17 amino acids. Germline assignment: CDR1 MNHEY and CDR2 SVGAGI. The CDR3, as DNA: TGTGCCAGCAGTCACCCTAACCGGGACAGGGTAACCTACGAGCAGTACTTC. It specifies CASSHPNRDRVTYEQYF.

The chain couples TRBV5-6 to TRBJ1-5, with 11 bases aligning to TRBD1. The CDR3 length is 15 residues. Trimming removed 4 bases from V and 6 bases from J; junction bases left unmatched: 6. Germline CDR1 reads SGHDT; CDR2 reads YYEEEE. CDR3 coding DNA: TGTGCCAGCAGCGCGGACAGGGGGCGAAGTCAGCCCCAGCATTTT. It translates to CASSADRGRSQPQHF.

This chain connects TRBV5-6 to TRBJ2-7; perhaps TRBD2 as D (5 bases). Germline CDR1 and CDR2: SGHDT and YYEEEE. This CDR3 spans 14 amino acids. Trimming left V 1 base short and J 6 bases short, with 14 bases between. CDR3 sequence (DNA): TGTGCCAGCAGCTTGTACGGGATGCCTAGCGAGCAGTACTTC. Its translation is CASSLYGMPSEQYF.

The CDR3 sequence: CASSPGQAFYEQYF. The CDR3 DNA reads TGTGCCTCTTCGCCGGGACAGGCCTTCTACGAGCAGTACTTC. This sequence joins TRBV28 and TRBJ2-7; TRBD1 matches 8 bases. Germline V gene data show CDR1 as MDHEN and CDR2 as SYDVKM. The trim removed 11 bases at V and 3 bases at J, leaving 12 bases unmatched. The length of the CDR3 is 14 residues.

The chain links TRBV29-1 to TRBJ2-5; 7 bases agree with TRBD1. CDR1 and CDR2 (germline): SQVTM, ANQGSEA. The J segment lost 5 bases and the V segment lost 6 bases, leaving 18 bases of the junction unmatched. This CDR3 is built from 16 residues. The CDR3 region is CSVERTGRANRETQYF. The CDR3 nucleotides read TGCAGCGTCGAGCGGACAGGAAGGGCTAATAGGGAGACCCAGTACTTC.

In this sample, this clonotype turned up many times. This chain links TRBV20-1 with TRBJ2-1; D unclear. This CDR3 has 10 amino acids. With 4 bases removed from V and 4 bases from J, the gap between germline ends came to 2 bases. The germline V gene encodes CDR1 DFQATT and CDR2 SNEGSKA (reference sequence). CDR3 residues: CSATYNEQFF. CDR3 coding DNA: TGCAGTGCTACTTACAATGAGCAGTTCTTC.

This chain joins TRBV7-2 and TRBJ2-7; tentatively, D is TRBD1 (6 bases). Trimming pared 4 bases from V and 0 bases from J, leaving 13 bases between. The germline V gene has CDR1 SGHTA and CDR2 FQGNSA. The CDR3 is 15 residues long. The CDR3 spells CASSSSGTPSYEQYF. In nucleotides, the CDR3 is TGTGCCAGCAGCTCATCCGGGACACCCTCCTACGAGCAGTACTTC.

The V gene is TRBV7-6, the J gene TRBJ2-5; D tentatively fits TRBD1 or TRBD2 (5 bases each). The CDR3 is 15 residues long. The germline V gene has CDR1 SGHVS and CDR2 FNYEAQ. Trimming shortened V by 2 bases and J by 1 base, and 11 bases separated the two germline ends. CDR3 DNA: TGTGCCAGCAGCTTACCCGGGACGGTCCAAGAGACCCAGTACTTC. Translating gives CASSLPGTVQETQYF.

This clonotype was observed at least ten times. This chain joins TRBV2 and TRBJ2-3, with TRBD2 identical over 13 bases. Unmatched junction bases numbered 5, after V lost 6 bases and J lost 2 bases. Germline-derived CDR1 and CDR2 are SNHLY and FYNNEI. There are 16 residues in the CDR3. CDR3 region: CASSLGLAGDTDTQYF. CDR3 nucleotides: TGTGCCAGCAGCCTAGGACTAGCGGGAGACACAGATACGCAGTATTTT.

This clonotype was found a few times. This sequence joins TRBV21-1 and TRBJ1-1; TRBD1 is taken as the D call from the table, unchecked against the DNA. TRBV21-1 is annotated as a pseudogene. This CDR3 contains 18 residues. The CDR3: CASRVWTELFYMNTEAFF. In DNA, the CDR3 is TGTGCCAGCAGGGTTTGGACAGAACTCTTCTACATGAACACTGAAGCTTTCTTT.